The present T cell receptor (beta chain) was sequenced within a study of T cells in Graves' hyperthyroidism and ophthalmopathy. Overall study findings and caveats: Model-based prediction identified ophthalmopathy a median around 6.5 months prior to its onset. Blood samples included most of the expanded thyroid clonotypes exceeding 0.001.

Amplified regions were TCR beta CDR3 sequences from RNA transcripts. First-round RT-PCR targeting the TCR CDR3 was performed with the HTBI primer set. TCRdb ran MiXCR on the multiplex PCR reads and lists one entry per CDR3 protein. The repertoire holds hundreds of thousands of distinct CDR3 sequences, approximately 40% seen once, with roughly 30% in the top ten. Trimming took off 5 bases at V and 0 bases at J, with 20 bases between the two ends. Germline CDR1 and CDR2: SEHNR and FQNEAQ (reference sequence). This CDR3 contains 19 residues. Graves' hyperthyroidism qualified as stable when ophthalmopathy did not progress within 18 months. About this clonotype: Its antigen remains unidentified.

The TCR comes from a woman aged 40 to 49 with Graves' hyperthyroidism. V is TRBV7-9 and J is TRBJ1-6; D gene uncertain. Sequencing was done on a sample of blood. The CDR3 protein is CASSQDNQFRRSYNSPLHF. The CDR3 DNA reads TGTGCCAGCAGCCAAGATAATCAGTTCCGACGCTCCTATAATTCACCCCTCCACTTT.